The clone carrying this T cell receptor (beta chain) was observed a single time. Its target is unknown. Using immunoSEQ multiplex PCR, the repertoire was profiled, and TCRdb retains in-frame clones only, with some absent. Of some 60,000 clones in the sample, approximately 80% were seen once. This sample is part of a study of a mutant IDH1 vaccine in newly diagnosed glioma. Turning to the study itself: All eight of the vaccinations patients received fell in weeks 1, 3, 5, 7, 11, 15, 19 and 23. Vaccination followed radiotherapy alone by 4-6 weeks, or accompanied temozolomide cycles. Findings of the study overall: Whatever changes occurred in top peripheral T cell clonotypes seemed unrelated to pseudoprogression.

As to time point: week 11, during vaccination. One vaccine dose held 300 ug of mutant IDH1 20-mer peptide and came with topical imiquimod. The study enrolled donors with new WHO grade 3 or 4 IDH1-mutant, ATRX-lost astrocytomas. Germline V gene data show CDR1 as SGHNT and CDR2 as YYREEE (reference sequence). V gave up 0 bases and J gave up 9 bases, with 10 bases separating them. The CDR3 loop spans 13 amino acids. The source is a man aged 25 to 45 with glioma. V is TRBV5-4 and J is TRBJ1-3; possible D gene TRBD1, 5 bases. This material consisted of PBMCs, taken from a glioma patient whose treatment included an IDH1 peptide vaccine. CDR3 loop: CASSLGGKSTIYF. CDR3 nucleotides: TGTGCCAGCAGCTTGGGGGGGAAAAGCACCATATATTTT. The variable domain in full, with the rest retrieved from reference TRBV5-4 and TRBJ1-3, is ETGVTQSPTHLIKTRGQQVTLRCSSQSGHNTVSWYQQALGQGPQFIFQYYREEENGRGNFPPRFSGLQFPNYSSELNVNALELDDSALYLCASSLGGKSTIYFGEGSWLTVV.